This passage covers 27 T cell receptor beta chains from one sample sequenced in a study of immune cell composition in non-small cell lung cancer. Method: immunoSEQ multiplex PCR; TCRdb's copy keeps in-frame clones and lacks some. This table has about 15,000 clones, about 69% appearing once. Material for sequencing was lung tumor tissue. The receptor source for this set is a human donor with non-small cell lung cancer.

The gene calls are TRBV5-6 and TRBJ1-2, with D unresolved. CDR1 SGHDT and CDR2 YYEEEE come from the germline V gene. The CDR3 loop spans 12 amino acids. V lost 4 bases, J lost 5 bases, and 9 bases lay in between. CDR3 amino acids: CASSPGRYGYTF. The CDR3 DNA follows: TGTGCCAGCAGCCCAGGTCGGTATGGCTACACCTTC.

This clone counts as medium-sized. The chain recombines TRBV30 with TRBJ2-4; 12 bases map to TRBD2. This CDR3 spans 15 amino acids. Looked up from germline, CDR1 is GTSNPN and CDR2 is SVGIG (reference sequence). J lost 6 bases, V lost 4 bases, and 7 bases had no gene match. CDR3 region: CAWTRTSGATNIQYF. CDR3 in DNA: TGTGCCTGGACGAGGACTAGCGGGGCGACAAACATTCAGTACTTC.

J is TRBJ2-3 and V is TRBV29-1; TRBD2 matches at 8 bases. Germline loops: CDR1 SQVTM, CDR2 ANQGSEA. The CDR3 loop spans 13 amino acids. V dropped 6 bases and J dropped 0; count of bases not matched to a gene: 2. The CDR3 sequence is CSVRGGSTDTQYF. CDR3 bases: TGCAGCGTCCGCGGGGGGAGCACAGATACGCAGTATTTT.

By its share, this clone is medium-sized. J is TRBJ1-2 and V is TRBV9, with 9 bases aligning to TRBD1. Germline trimming cut 3 bases from V and 5 bases from J; bases unmatched to any gene: 8. The CDR3 extends over 15 amino acids. Looked up from germline, CDR1 is SGDLS and CDR2 is YYNGEE. The DNA for the CDR3 is TGTGCCAGCAGCGACCGGGACAGGGTGTTTTATGGCTACACCTTC. Its protein product is CASSDRDRVFYGYTF.

V usage is TRBV29-1 and J usage is TRBJ2-7, with TRBD1 matching over 11 bases. CDR1 SQVTM and CDR2 ANQGSEA come from the germline V gene. Trimming took 1 base from V and 7 from J; bases not matched to a gene: 9. This CDR3 spans 15 amino acids. The CDR3, as DNA: TGCAGCGTTGAAGTTCAAGGACAGGGGGCATGGGAGCAGTACTTC. It yields the protein CSVEVQGQGAWEQYF.

V and J are TRBV7-8 and TRBJ2-1; 8 bases match TRBD1. The germline V gene encodes CDR1 SGHVS and CDR2 FQNEAQ. The ends lost 3 bases at V and 3 bases at J; junction bases unmatched: 1. The CDR3 length is 14 residues. The CDR3 DNA is TGTGCCAGCAGCTTCGGGACAGGCTACAATGAGCAGTTCTTC. Translation gives CASSFGTGYNEQFF.

This CDR3 is CASSFGDTQYF. The CDR3 DNA is TGTGCCAGCAGTTTCGGAGATACGCAGTATTTT. The V gene is TRBV9, the J gene TRBJ2-3; unclear D gene. Trimming stripped 5 bases from V and 5 bases from J, with 6 bases between. This CDR3 spans 11 amino acids. Germline V gene sequence: CDR1 SGDLS, CDR2 YYNGEE. The full variable domain, in which reference TRBV9 and TRBJ2-3 provide the parts outside the CDR3, is DSGVTQTPKHLITATGQRVTLRCSPRSGDLSVYWYQQSLDQGLQFLIQYYNGEERAKGNILERFSAQQFPDLHSELNLSSLELGDSALYFCASSFGDTQYFGPGTRLTVL.

This clone appeared a single time. The rearrangement joins TRBV5-1 to TRBJ1-1, with a tentative D call TRBD1 (6 bases). This CDR3 has 16 amino acids. V gave up 4 bases and J gave up 0 bases, with 16 bases separating them. In germline, CDR1 is SGHRS, CDR2 YFSETQ. CDR3 bases: TGCGCCAGCAGCCCTGAAGGGGGATTGGTGAACACTGAAGCTTTCTTT. It codes for CASSPEGGLVNTEAFF.

This clone is labeled medium-sized. The V gene is TRBV27, the J gene TRBJ2-1; 10 bases line up with TRBD2. CDR3 length equals 15 residues. The V gene's germline CDR1 is MNHEY and CDR2 SMNVEV (reference sequence). Trimming took 5 bases from V and 12 from J; bases not matched to a gene: 13. CDR3 nucleotide sequence: TGTGCCAGCAGTCCACTAGCGGGAACCCTCCCTGGGCAGTTCTTC. This encodes CASSPLAGTLPGQFF.

This chain uses TRBV9 with TRBJ1-4, with 7 bases identical to TRBD1. Germline lookup yields CDR1 SGDLS and CDR2 YYNGEE. V shed 3 bases and J 4 bases; nucleotides not matched to a gene: 6. CDR3 length: 15 residues. The chain's CDR3 is CASSDGQVINEKLFF. DNA for the CDR3: TGTGCCAGCAGCGACGGACAGGTGATTAATGAAAAACTGTTTTTT.

The J gene is TRBJ1-3, the V gene TRBV11-3, with D perhaps matching TRBD1 (6 bases). V gave up 7 bases and J gave up 0 bases, with 13 bases separating them. The CDR3 sequence is 15 residues long. CDR1 is SGHNT and CDR2 is YENEEA in the germline V gene. CDR3 region: CASTPGQSSGNTIYF. Written as DNA, the CDR3 is TGTGCCAGCACCCCTGGACAGAGCTCTGGAAACACCATATATTTT.

There are a few counts of this clone. The J gene is TRBJ1-5, the V gene TRBV30; weak D call: TRBD1 (6 bases). CDR3 size: 14 residues. Trimming shortened V by 3 bases and J by 5 bases, and 14 bases separated the two germline ends. Per the germline V gene, CDR1 is GTSNPN and CDR2 is SVGIG (reference sequence). The CDR3 loop is CAWSHGTRDQPQHF. CDR3 nucleotide sequence: TGTGCCTGGAGCCACGGGACACGAGATCAGCCCCAGCATTTT.

This chain joins TRBV5-1 and TRBJ2-7; D unclear. This CDR3 is built from 14 residues. Germline loops: CDR1 SGHRS, CDR2 YFSETQ. Trimming shortened V by 1 base and J by 2 bases, and 10 bases separated the two germline ends. CDR3 nucleotide sequence: TGCGCCAGCAGCTTGTCGCAGGCCCCCTACGAGCAGTACTTC. Translation gives CASSLSQAPYEQYF. The full variable domain, its missing parts supplied by reference TRBV5-1 and TRBJ2-7, is KAGVTQTPRYLIKTRGQQVTLSCSPISGHRSVSWYQQTPGQGLQFLFEYFSETQRNKGNFPGRFSGRQFSNSRSEMNVSTLELGDSALYLCASSLSQAPYEQYFGPGTRLTVT.

This rearrangement joins TRBV6-4 to TRBJ1-4, with D hard to call. This CDR3 comprises 13 residues. Germline CDR1 and CDR2: MRHNA and SNTAGT. The ends were cut back, 0 bases at V and 7 bases at J, with 6 bases in the middle. CDR3 protein: CASSDSPGEKLFF. Written as DNA, the CDR3 is TGTGCCAGCAGTGACTCCCCCGGTGAAAAACTGTTTTTT.

This chain joins TRBV6-5 and TRBJ1-1; D is ambiguous. The CDR3 extends over 11 amino acids. Germline V gives CDR1 MNHEY, CDR2 SVGAGI. The CDR3 region has the DNA TGTGCTTCCCTGCGGAACACTGAAGCTTTCTTT. It yields the protein CASLRNTEAFF.

The chain links TRBV11-2 to TRBJ2-5; 7 bases align to TRBD2. V shed 0 bases and J 6 bases; nucleotides not matched to a gene: 4. The germline V gene has CDR1 SGHAT and CDR2 FQNNGV. This CDR3 is 14 amino acids long. CDR3 bases: TGTGCCAGCAGCTTAGAGTTGGGGGGGAAGACCCAGTACTTC. It encodes CASSLELGGKTQYF.

The V and J genes are TRBV2 and TRBJ2-1, with a possible D match to TRBD2 (5 bases). CDR1 SNHLY and CDR2 FYNNEI come from the germline V gene. The V end was cut by 4 bases, the J end by 9 bases, with 13 bases between. The CDR3 is 13 residues long. Here the CDR3 DNA reads TGTGCCAGCAGTGCGGAGAGGGTGGGTGAGCAGTTCTTC. Encoded protein: CASSAERVGEQFF.

The chain links TRBV6-5 to TRBJ1-1; no reliable D call. Trimming pared 2 bases from V and 0 bases from J, leaving 7 bases between. This CDR3 contains 14 residues. Germline assignment: CDR1 MNHEY and CDR2 SVGAGI. CDR3 nucleotides: TGTGCCAGCAGTTACGCGGCCATGAACACTGAAGCTTTCTTT. It specifies CASSYAAMNTEAFF.

The rearrangement uses TRBV5-6 and TRBJ1-5; D gene unclear. The CDR3 loop spans 15 amino acids. Germline V gene data show CDR1 as SGHDT and CDR2 as YYEEEE. V was clipped by 1 base and J by 5 bases, with 13 bases between them. The DNA of the CDR3 is TGTGCCAGCAGCTTGCGGGGTAGATGGGATCAGCCCCAGCATTTT. Protein sequence: CASSLRGRWDQPQHF.

The chain has TRBV10-3 and TRBJ2-3; 15 nucleotides line up with TRBD2. V shed 10 bases and J 0 bases; nucleotides not matched to a gene: 8. The CDR3 spans 17 residues. Looked up from germline, CDR1 is ENHRY and CDR2 is SYGVKD. The CDR3 nucleotides are TGTGCCACGTTAGGACTAGCGGGGGGGGCCAGCACAGATACGCAGTATTTT. Amino acids: CATLGLAGGASTDTQYF.

The chain couples TRBV6-4 to TRBJ2-7; D gene ambiguous. Germline CDR1 is MRHNA and CDR2 is SNTAGT. V lost 7 bases to trimming and J lost 0 bases, with 10 bases between them. This CDR3 contains 13 residues. The CDR3 loop reads CASMSLSSYEQYF. Here the CDR3 DNA reads TGTGCCAGCATGAGTCTAAGCTCCTACGAGCAGTACTTC.

This clone was counted a single time. The chain has TRBV7-8 and TRBJ1-2; TRBD1 is a possible D gene (5 bases). Trimming took 5 bases from V and 2 from J, leaving 12 bases between them. There are 14 residues in the CDR3. From germline, CDR1 is SGHVS and CDR2 FQNEAQ. CDR3 DNA sequence: TGTGCCAGCAGCAAGGGCAGGGCAAACTATGGCTACACCTTC. It is translated as CASSKGRANYGYTF.

As concerns this clone: An end of the junction differs from the germline gene, which may be a read error. This chain uses TRBV7-7 with TRBJ2-1, with D maybe TRBD1 (6 bases). This CDR3 spans 14 amino acids. CDR1 and CDR2 (germline): SSHAT, FNYEAQ (reference sequence). This chain's CDR3 is CASSLGTFGNEQFF. The CDR3 coding sequence is TGTGCTAGCAGCCTGGGGACATTCGGGAATGAGCAGTTCTTC.

V is TRBV14 and J is TRBJ2-6; TRBD2 agrees at 7 bases. This CDR3 contains 15 residues. From germline, CDR1 is SGHDN and CDR2 FVKESK. Trimming removed 4 bases from V and 8 bases from J; junction bases left unmatched: 8. The CDR3 DNA reads TGTGCCAGCAGCCCTTTTGCCGGGGGGTCCAACGTCCTGACTTTC. Protein product: CASSPFAGGSNVLTF.

The chain recombines TRBV18 with TRBJ1-1; D not certain. Between the trimmed V and J ends, which lost 3 bases and 1 base, there was a span of 9 bases. CDR1 KGHSH and CDR2 LQKENI come from the germline V gene. The length of the CDR3 is 14 residues. The CDR3 sequence: CASSPAGRNTEAFF. CDR3 nucleotide sequence: TGTGCCAGCTCACCGGCTGGCCGGAACACTGAAGCTTTCTTT.

The chain joins TRBV7-8 to TRBJ2-2; 7 bases match TRBD2. This CDR3 contains 16 residues. CDR1 SGHVS and CDR2 FQNEAQ come from the germline V gene. The V gene end was trimmed by 4 bases and the J gene end by 4 bases; junction bases not matched to a gene: 9. The chain's CDR3 is CASSSLGGSGTGELFF. The DNA of the CDR3 is TGTGCCAGCAGCTCTTTGGGAGGGTCGGGCACCGGGGAGCTGTTTTTT.

The rearrangement uses TRBV4-1 and TRBJ2-5; 11 bases line up with TRBD2. The CDR3 has 17 amino acids. The J segment lost 3 bases and the V segment lost 0 bases, leaving 6 bases of the junction unmatched. Germline-derived CDR1 and CDR2 are MGHRA and YSYEKL. The CDR3 bases are TGCGCCAGCAGCCAAGATCGGGGGACTAGCGGCAAAGAGACCCAGTACTTC. Translating gives CASSQDRGTSGKETQYF.